This T cell receptor (beta chain) stems from a study of pediatric ulcerative colitis. Of note for this clone: No antigen is known for it.

The rectum was sampled with one to two pinch biopsies at colonoscopy. Up to 500,000 reads were sequenced per sample. Libraries were prepared by immunoSEQ multiplex PCR; TCRdb keeps only in-frame clonotypes and omits some of them. This table holds more than 15,000 clones, 65% to 75% found once. Germline CDR1 is KGHSH and CDR2 is LQKENI. The CDR3 runs 13 residues. V was shortened by 2 bases and J by 9 bases, with 14 bases between the two germline ends. Study observations and caveats: Ulcerative colitis patients shared more blood-rectal clones than controls. Rectal pinch biopsies may have included blood-derived T cells, especially in patients with overt colitis. Total lymphocyte DNA, not sorted subsets, was the template.

The genes are TRBV18 and TRBJ2-7; the D gene is possibly TRBD1 (6 bases). This receptor was obtained from a girl under 18 with moderate ulcerative colitis. Sequencing input: gut tissue. Written as DNA, the CDR3 is TGTGCCAGCTCACCATCGGACAGCCGAGGGCAGTACTTC. Its translation is CASSPSDSRGQYF.